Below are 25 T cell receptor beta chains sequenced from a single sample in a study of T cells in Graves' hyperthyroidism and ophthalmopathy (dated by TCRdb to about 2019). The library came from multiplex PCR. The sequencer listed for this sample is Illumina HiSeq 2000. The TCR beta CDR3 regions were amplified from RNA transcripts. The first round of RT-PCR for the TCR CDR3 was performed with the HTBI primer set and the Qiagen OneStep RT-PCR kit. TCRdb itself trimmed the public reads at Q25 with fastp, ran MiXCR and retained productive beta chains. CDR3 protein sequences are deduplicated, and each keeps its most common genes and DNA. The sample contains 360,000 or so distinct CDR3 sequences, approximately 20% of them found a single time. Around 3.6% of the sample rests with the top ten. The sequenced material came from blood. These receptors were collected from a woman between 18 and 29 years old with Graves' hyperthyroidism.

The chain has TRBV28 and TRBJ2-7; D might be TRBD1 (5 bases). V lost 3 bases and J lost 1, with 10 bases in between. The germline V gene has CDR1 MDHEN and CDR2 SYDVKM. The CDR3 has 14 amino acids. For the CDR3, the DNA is TGTGCCAGCAGTTTGGGGCCGATTTCCTACGAGCAGTACTTC. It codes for CASSLGPISYEQYF.

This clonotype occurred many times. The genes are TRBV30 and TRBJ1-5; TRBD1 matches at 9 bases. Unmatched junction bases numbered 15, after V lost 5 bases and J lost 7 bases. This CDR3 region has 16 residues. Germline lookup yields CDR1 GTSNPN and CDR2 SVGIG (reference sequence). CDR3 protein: CAWQPGQGSYRQPQHF. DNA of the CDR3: TGTGCCTGGCAACCGGGACAGGGTAGTTATCGGCAGCCCCAGCATTTT.

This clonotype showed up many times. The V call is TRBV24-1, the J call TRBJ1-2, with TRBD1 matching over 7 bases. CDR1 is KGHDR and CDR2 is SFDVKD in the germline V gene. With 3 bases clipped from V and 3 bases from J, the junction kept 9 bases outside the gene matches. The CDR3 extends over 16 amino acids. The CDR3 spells CATSDGFGQGDYGYTF. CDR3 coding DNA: TGTGCCACCAGTGATGGGTTCGGGCAGGGGGACTATGGCTACACCTTC.

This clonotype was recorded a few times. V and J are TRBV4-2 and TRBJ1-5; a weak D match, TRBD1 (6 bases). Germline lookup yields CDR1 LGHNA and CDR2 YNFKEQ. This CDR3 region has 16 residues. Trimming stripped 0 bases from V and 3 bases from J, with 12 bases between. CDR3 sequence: CASSQDGGQTNQPQHF. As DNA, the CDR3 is TGTGCCAGCAGCCAAGATGGGGGCCAGACCAATCAGCCCCAGCATTTT.

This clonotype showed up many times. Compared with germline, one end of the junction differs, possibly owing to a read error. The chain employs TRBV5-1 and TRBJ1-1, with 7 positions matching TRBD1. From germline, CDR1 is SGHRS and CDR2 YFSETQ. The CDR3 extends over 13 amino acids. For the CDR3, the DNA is TGTGCCAGCAGTCTTCAGGGGGACACTGAAGCTTTCTTT. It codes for CASSLQGDTEAFF. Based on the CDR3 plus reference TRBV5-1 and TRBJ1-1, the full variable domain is KAGVTQTPRYLIKTRGQQVTLSCSPISGHRSVSWYQQTPGQGLQFLFEYFSETQRNKGNFPGRFSGRQFSNSRSEMNVSTLELGDSALYLCASSLQGDTEAFFGQGTRLTVV.

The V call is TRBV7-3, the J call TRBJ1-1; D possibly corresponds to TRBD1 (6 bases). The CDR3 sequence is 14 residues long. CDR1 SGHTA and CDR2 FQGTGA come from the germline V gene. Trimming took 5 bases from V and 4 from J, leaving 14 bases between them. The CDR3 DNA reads TGTGCCAGCAGCCCGGAGGGGGAGGGCACTGAAGCTTTCTTT. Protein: CASSPEGEGTEAFF.

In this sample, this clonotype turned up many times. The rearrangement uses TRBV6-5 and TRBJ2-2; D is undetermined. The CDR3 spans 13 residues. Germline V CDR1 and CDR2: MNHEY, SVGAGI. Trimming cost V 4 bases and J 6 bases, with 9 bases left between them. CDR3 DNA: TGTGCCAGCAGTTCAGAAATCCCCGGGGAGCTGTTTTTT. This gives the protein CASSSEIPGELFF.

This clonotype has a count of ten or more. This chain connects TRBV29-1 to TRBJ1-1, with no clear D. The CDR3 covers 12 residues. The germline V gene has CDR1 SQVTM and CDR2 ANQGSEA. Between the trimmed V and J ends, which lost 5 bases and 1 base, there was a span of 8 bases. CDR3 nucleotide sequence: TGCAGCGTTCTACTGCAGAACACTGAAGCTTTCTTT. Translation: CSVLLQNTEAFF.

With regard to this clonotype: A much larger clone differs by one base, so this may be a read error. CDR3 sequence reads: CASSFGSGWTEAFF. CDR3 coding DNA: TGTGCCAGCAGTTTTGGGAGTGGCTGGACTGAAGCTTTCTTT. This rearrangement joins TRBV12-3 or TRBV12-4 to TRBJ1-1, with D uncertain. V lost 3 bases, J lost 5 bases, and 13 bases lay in between. The CDR3 runs to 14 residues.

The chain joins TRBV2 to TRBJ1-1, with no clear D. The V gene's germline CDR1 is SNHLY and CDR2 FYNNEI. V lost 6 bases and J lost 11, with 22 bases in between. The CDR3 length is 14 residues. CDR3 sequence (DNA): TGTGCCAGCAGGCCAGAGGGCTCCCCTACAGCGGCTTTCTTT. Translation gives CASRPEGSPTAAFF.

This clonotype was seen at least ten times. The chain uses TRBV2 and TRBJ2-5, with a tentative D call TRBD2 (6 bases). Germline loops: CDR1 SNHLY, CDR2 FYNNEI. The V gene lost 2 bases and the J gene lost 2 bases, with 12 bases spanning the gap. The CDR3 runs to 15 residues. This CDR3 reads CASSEMRGGQETQYF. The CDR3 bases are TGTGCCAGCAGTGAAATGAGAGGAGGGCAAGAGACCCAGTACTTC.

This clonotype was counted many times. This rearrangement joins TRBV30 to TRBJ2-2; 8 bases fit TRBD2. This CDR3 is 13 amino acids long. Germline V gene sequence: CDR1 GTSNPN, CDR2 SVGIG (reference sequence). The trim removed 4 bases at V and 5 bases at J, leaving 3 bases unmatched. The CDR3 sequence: CAWNPGGTGELFF. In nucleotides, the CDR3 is TGTGCCTGGAATCCGGGGGGGACCGGGGAGCTGTTTTTT. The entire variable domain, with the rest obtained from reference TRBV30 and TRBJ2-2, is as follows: SQTIHQWPATLVQPVGSPLSLECTVEGTSNPNLYWYRQAAGRGLQLLFYSVGIGQISSEVPQNLSASRPQDRQFILSSKKLLLSDSGFYLCAWNPGGTGELFFGEGSRLTVL.

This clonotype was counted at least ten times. CDR3 DNA: TGTGCCAGCAGTCATGGACGGGCAACCGGTGAAGCTTTCTTT. The encoded protein is CASSHGRATGEAFF. The chain recombines TRBV6-5 with TRBJ1-1; D remains ambiguous. Germline lookup yields CDR1 MNHEY and CDR2 SVGAGI. The CDR3 is 14 amino acids. V lost 5 bases, J lost 7 bases, and 17 bases lay in between.

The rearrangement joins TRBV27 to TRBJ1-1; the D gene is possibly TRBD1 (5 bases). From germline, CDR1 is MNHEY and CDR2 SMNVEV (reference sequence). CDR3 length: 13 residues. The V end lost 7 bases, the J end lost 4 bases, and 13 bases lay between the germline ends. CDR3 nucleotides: TGTGCCAGCATGGGGACCCTCGGCACTGAAGCTTTCTTT. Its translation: CASMGTLGTEAFF.

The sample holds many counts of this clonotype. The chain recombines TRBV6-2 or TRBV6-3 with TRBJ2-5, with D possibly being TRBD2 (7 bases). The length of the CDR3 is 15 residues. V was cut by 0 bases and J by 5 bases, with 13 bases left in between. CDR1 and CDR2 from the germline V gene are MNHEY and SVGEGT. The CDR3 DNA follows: TGTGCCAGCAGTTACTCATCGGGGGGCGTGGAGACCCAGTACTTC. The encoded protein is CASSYSSGGVETQYF.

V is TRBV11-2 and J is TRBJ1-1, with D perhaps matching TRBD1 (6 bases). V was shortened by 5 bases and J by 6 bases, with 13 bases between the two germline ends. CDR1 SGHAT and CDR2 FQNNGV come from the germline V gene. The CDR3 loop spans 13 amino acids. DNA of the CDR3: TGTGCCAGCAGCCCCACAGGGAGGTCTGAAGCTTTCTTT. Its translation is CASSPTGRSEAFF. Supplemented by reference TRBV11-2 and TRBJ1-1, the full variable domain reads EAGVAQSPRYKIIEKRQSVAFWCNPISGHATLYWYQQILGQGPKLLIQFQNNGVVDDSQLPKDRFSAERLKGVDSTLKIQPAKLEDSAVYLCASSPTGRSEAFFGQGTRLTVV.

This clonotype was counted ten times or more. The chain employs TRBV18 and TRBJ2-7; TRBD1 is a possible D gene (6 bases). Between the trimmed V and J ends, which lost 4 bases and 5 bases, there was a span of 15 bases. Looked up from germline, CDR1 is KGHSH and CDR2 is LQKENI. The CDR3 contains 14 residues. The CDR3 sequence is CASSRLAGTNEQYF. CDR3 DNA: TGTGCCAGCTCACGGCTTGCCGGGACAAACGAGCAGTACTTC.

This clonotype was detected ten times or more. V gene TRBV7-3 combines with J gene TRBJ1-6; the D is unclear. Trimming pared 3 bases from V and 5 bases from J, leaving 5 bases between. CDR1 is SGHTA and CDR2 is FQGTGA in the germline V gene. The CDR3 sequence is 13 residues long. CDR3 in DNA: TGTGCCAGCAGCTTCCGGAATAATTCACCCCTCCACTTT. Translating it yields CASSFRNNSPLHF.

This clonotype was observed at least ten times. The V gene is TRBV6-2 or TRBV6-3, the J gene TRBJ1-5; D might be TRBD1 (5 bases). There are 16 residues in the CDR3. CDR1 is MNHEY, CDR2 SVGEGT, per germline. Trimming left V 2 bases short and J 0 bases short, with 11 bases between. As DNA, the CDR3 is TGTGCCAGCAGTTACCGGGACGGATATAGCAATCAGCCCCAGCATTTT. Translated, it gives CASSYRDGYSNQPQHF.

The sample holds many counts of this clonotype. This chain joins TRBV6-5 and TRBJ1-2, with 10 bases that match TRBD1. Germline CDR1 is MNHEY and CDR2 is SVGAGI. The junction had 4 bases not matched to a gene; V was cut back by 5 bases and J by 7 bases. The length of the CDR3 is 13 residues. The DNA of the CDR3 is TGTGCCAGCAGTACTGGGACAGGGGCTGGCTACACCTTC. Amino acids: CASSTGTGAGYTF.

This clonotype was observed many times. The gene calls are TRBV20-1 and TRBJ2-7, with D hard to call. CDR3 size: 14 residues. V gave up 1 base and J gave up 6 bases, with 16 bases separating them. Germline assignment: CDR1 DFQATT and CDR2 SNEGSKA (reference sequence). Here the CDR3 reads CSARVGTALLEQYF. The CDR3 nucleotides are TGCAGTGCTAGAGTAGGAACAGCCCTCCTCGAGCAGTACTTC.

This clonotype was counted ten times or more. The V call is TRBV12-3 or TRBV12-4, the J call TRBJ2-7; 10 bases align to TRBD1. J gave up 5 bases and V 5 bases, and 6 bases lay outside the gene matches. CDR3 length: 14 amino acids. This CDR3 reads CASSTRDRGHEQYF. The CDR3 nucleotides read TGTGCCAGCAGTACCCGGGACAGGGGACACGAGCAGTACTTC.

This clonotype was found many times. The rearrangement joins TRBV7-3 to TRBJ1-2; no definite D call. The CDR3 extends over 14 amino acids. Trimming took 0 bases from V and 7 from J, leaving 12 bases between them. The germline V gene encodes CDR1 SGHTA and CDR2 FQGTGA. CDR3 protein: CASSLTIGFGGYTF. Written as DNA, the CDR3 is TGTGCCAGCAGCTTAACTATCGGGTTCGGTGGCTACACCTTC.

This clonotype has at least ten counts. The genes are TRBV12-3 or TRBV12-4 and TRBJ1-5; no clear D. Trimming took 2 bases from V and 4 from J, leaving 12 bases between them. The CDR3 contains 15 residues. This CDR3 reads CASSLWSGPNQPQHF. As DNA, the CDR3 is TGTGCCAGCAGTTTATGGTCCGGGCCTAATCAGCCCCAGCATTTT.

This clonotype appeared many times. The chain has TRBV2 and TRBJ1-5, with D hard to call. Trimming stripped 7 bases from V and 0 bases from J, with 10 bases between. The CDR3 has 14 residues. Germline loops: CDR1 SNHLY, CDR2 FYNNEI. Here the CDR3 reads CASTDHNSNQPQHF. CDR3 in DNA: TGTGCCAGCACCGACCACAATAGCAATCAGCCCCAGCATTTT.